The next 27 T cell receptor beta chains were all read from a single sample in a study of T cell responses to AZD1222 COVID-19 vaccine. Generated by immunoSEQ multiplex PCR, the TCRdb table keeps only in-frame clones and is missing some. Among around 99,000 clones listed, just over 90% were seen once. Sequencing used peripheral blood, obtained on day 0 of AZD1222 vaccination. These receptors all come from an adult in good health.

The chain uses TRBV19 and TRBJ2-7, with D unclear. The germline CDR1 and CDR2 sequences are LNHDA and SQIVND (reference sequence). This CDR3 has 15 residues. Trimming left V 0 bases short and J 4 bases short, with 13 bases between. The CDR3 DNA reads as TGTGCCAGTAGTATAGAGAGCTCTTTTGCTTACGAGCAGTACTTC. Translating gives CASSIESSFAYEQYF.

This sequence joins TRBV6-5 and TRBJ1-5, with a tentative D call TRBD1 (6 bases). The germline V gene encodes CDR1 MNHEY and CDR2 SVGAGI. This CDR3 spans 13 amino acids. V lost 6 bases and J 6 bases, leaving 12 bases between the germline ends. CDR3 nucleotide sequence: TGTGCCAGCAGCCACAGGGAGATTCAGCCCCAGCATTTT. Protein: CASSHREIQPQHF.

The chain uses TRBV5-6 and TRBJ2-3, with no clear D. Deletions cut 1 base from V and 3 bases from J, with 15 bases between. The CDR3 length is 16 residues. Germline values: CDR1 SGHDT, CDR2 YYEEEE. The CDR3, as DNA: TGTGCCAGCAGCTTGAATGCCCGAATTCAAACAGATACGCAGTATTTT. The encoded protein is CASSLNARIQTDTQYF.

V is TRBV15 and J is TRBJ1-2; D is ambiguous. This CDR3 is built from 15 residues. V lost 0 bases, J lost 4 bases, and 12 bases lay in between. The V gene's germline CDR1 is LNHNV and CDR2 YYDKDF (reference sequence). For the CDR3, the DNA is TGTGCCACCAGCAGAGATCGGGTATTATCCTATGGCTACACCTTC. Its protein is CATSRDRVLSYGYTF. Filled out from reference TRBV15 and TRBJ1-2, the complete variable domain reads DAMVIQNPRYQVTQFGKPVTLSCSQTLNHNVMYWYQQKSSQAPKLLFHYYDKDFNNEADTPDNFQSRRPNTSFCFLDIRSPGLGDTAMYLCATSRDRVLSYGYTFGSGTRLTVV.

The rearrangement links TRBV9 to TRBJ1-5; the match to TRBD1 covers 9 bases. Germline V gives CDR1 SGDLS, CDR2 YYNGEE. Unmatched junction bases numbered 5, after V lost 3 bases and J lost 7 bases. The CDR3 is 14 amino acids. This chain's CDR3 is CASSEGTGNQPQHF. The DNA for the CDR3 is TGTGCCAGCAGCGAGGGGACAGGGAACCAGCCCCAGCATTTT.

Only one count was recorded for this clone. The chain combines TRBV10-3 with TRBJ1-2; D gene uncertain. Germline-derived CDR1 and CDR2 are ENHRY and SYGVKD. This CDR3 is built from 13 residues. V was cut by 3 bases and J by 3 bases, with 8 bases left in between. CDR3 DNA: TGTGCCATCAGTGACACGGAAGACTATGGCTACACCTTC. It translates to CAISDTEDYGYTF.

The chain recombines TRBV6-2 or TRBV6-3 with TRBJ2-2, with 9 positions matching TRBD2. Germline CDR1 MNHEY, CDR2 SVGEGT. J lost 0 bases, V lost 4 bases, and 0 bases had no gene match. This CDR3 comprises 15 residues. The CDR3 bases are TGTGCCAGCAGTTCTAGCGGGGCGAACACCGGGGAGCTGTTTTTT. Protein: CASSSSGANTGELFF.

The chain combines TRBV21-1 with TRBJ1-6. TRBV21-1 constitutes a pseudogene. CDR3 size: 22 residues. The CDR3 region is CASSKRYGDPLPTGSYNSPLHF. In nucleotides, the CDR3 is TGTGCCAGCAGCAAAAGGTATGGGGATCCCCTCCCTACCGGCTCCTATAATTCACCCCTCCACTTT.

The chain uses TRBV6-5 and TRBJ1-1; a weak D match, TRBD1 (6 bases). The germline V gene has CDR1 MNHEY and CDR2 SVGAGI. CDR3 length equals 15 residues. V lost 1 base and J lost 6, with 15 bases in between. CDR3 in DNA: TGTGCCAGCAGTTACTTGGATGTGAGGGGGGCTGAAGCTTTCTTT. The encoded protein is CASSYLDVRGAEAFF.

This chain connects TRBV29-1 to TRBJ2-1, with D possibly called TRBD1 or TRBD2 (5 bases each). Between the trimmed V and J ends, which lost 7 bases and 3 bases, there was a span of 22 bases. The CDR3 extends over 16 amino acids. Germline V CDR1 and CDR2: SQVTM, ANQGSEA. In nucleotides, the CDR3 is TGCAGCGCGAGCCCCTCCCCGGGACGGCACTACAATGAGCAGTTCTTC. Translated: CSASPSPGRHYNEQFF.

The V call is TRBV9, the J call TRBJ2-2; D is possibly TRBD1 (5 bases). The germline V gene has CDR1 SGDLS and CDR2 YYNGEE. V was trimmed by 0 bases and J by 0 bases, leaving 9 bases between them. The CDR3 extends over 16 amino acids. The CDR3 loop reads CASSVGQGPNTGELFF. CDR3 in DNA: TGTGCCAGCAGCGTAGGCCAGGGCCCGAACACCGGGGAGCTGTTTTTT. Using reference TRBV9 and TRBJ2-2 for the parts outside the CDR3, the full variable domain is DSGVTQTPKHLITATGQRVTLRCSPRSGDLSVYWYQQSLDQGLQFLIQYYNGEERAKGNILERFSAQQFPDLHSELNLSSLELGDSALYFCASSVGQGPNTGELFFGEGSRLTVL.

This chain joins TRBV6-4 and TRBJ1-2; D remains ambiguous. Germline V gene data show CDR1 as MRHNA and CDR2 as SNTAGT. The CDR3 contains 12 residues. V lost 3 bases, J lost 7 bases, and 9 bases lay in between. CDR3 in DNA: TGTGCCAGCAGTGATCCTTATGTTGGCTACACCTTC. Its translation is CASSDPYVGYTF.

The rearrangement links TRBV12-3 or TRBV12-4 to TRBJ1-5; D not certain. V was pared by 6 bases and J by 4 bases, with 10 bases between. This CDR3 spans 13 amino acids. CDR3 protein: CASRKTVNQPQHF. CDR3 nucleotide sequence: TGTGCCAGCAGGAAAACAGTGAATCAGCCCCAGCATTTT.

This rearrangement joins TRBV7-3 to TRBJ1-1; D not certain. With 1 base removed from V and 1 base from J, the gap between germline ends came to 13 bases. The germline gives CDR1 SGHTA, CDR2 FQGTGA. The CDR3 has 16 residues. The DNA for the CDR3 is TGTGCCAGCAGCTTAAATTCGGGCAGATCGAACACTGAAGCTTTCTTT. Amino acids: CASSLNSGRSNTEAFF.

The chain couples TRBV6-2 or TRBV6-3 to TRBJ2-1; D is tentatively TRBD1 or TRBD2 (5 bases each). Trimming took 2 bases from V and 1 from J, leaving 9 bases between them. CDR3 length: 15 amino acids. From germline, CDR1 is MNHEY and CDR2 SVGEGT. As DNA, the CDR3 is TGTGCCAGCAGTTACGGGGCGGGTTCCTACAATGAGCAGTTCTTC. It is translated as CASSYGAGSYNEQFF.

This sequence joins TRBV2 and TRBJ1-1; TRBD1 might be the D (6 bases). The V gene lost 4 bases and the J gene lost 8 bases, with 14 bases spanning the gap. Germline V gives CDR1 SNHLY, CDR2 FYNNEI. The CDR3 covers 13 residues. The CDR3 DNA sequence: TGTGCCAGCAGTGTCCGGGACACCTCGGAAGCTTTCTTT. Residues: CASSVRDTSEAFF. The full variable domain, its missing parts supplied by reference TRBV2 and TRBJ1-1, is EPEVTQTPSHQVTQMGQEVILRCVPISNHLYFYWYRQILGQKVEFLVSFYNNEISEKSEIFDDQFSVERPDGSNFTLKIRSTKLEDSAMYFCASSVRDTSEAFFGQGTRLTVV.

The chain carries TRBV29-1 and TRBJ2-7; 8 bases are shared with TRBD1. CDR1 and CDR2 from the germline V gene are SQVTM and ANQGSEA. This CDR3 has 12 residues. The V segment lost 4 bases and the J segment 6 bases; nucleotides outside the gene matches: 5. CDR3 residues: CSVVTGAVEQYF. The CDR3 DNA follows: TGCAGCGTTGTGACAGGGGCCGTCGAGCAGTACTTC.

The V and J genes are TRBV18 and TRBJ1-2, with 7 bases fitting TRBD1. The germline gives CDR1 KGHSH, CDR2 LQKENI. The trim removed 3 bases at V and 6 bases at J, leaving 4 bases unmatched. The CDR3 is made up of 13 amino acids. This CDR3 reads CASSPDRANGYTF. The CDR3 DNA reads TGTGCCAGCTCACCCGACAGGGCGAATGGCTACACCTTC.

The J gene is TRBJ2-7, the V gene TRBV9, with TRBD2 matching 7 bases. Germline V gene data show CDR1 as SGDLS and CDR2 as YYNGEE. The CDR3 extends over 14 amino acids. With 0 bases clipped from V and 3 bases from J, the junction kept 3 bases outside the gene matches. Written as DNA, the CDR3 is TGTGCCAGCAGCGTAGGCTTAGCGGGCTACGAGCAGTACTTC. Its translation: CASSVGLAGYEQYF.

This rearrangement joins TRBV14 to TRBJ1-2, with TRBD1 as a possible D gene (5 bases). This CDR3 has 14 amino acids. The germline V and J ends were trimmed by 4 bases and 3 bases, with 12 bases remaining between them. Germline assignment: CDR1 SGHDN and CDR2 FVKESK. This CDR3 reads CASSPQGIYYGYTF. The CDR3 region has the DNA TGTGCCAGCAGCCCGCAGGGTATCTACTATGGCTACACCTTC.

DNA for the CDR3: TGTGCCAGCAGGTCGACTGGGGGGTCCTACAATGAGCAGTTCTTC. Translated, it gives CASRSTGGSYNEQFF. J is TRBJ2-1 and V is TRBV3-1 (or the pseudogene TRBV3-2), with D possibly matching TRBD2 (6 bases). The CDR3 length is 15 residues. CDR1 is LGHDT and CDR2 is YNNKEL in the germline V gene (reference sequence). Between the trimmed V and J ends, which lost 6 bases and 1 base, there was a span of 13 bases.

The chain couples TRBV5-4 to TRBJ2-7; 11 nucleotides match TRBD2. The ends lost 3 bases at V and 7 bases at J; junction bases unmatched: 12. Germline V gene data show CDR1 as SGHNT and CDR2 as YYREEE (reference sequence). This CDR3 comprises 16 residues. CDR3 protein: CASSSPASGGLGEQYF. The DNA of the CDR3 is TGTGCCAGCAGCTCCCCGGCTAGCGGGGGGCTTGGGGAGCAGTACTTC.

The chain is built from TRBV2 and TRBJ1-4, with 7 bases lining up with TRBD1. CDR3 size: 15 residues. Trimming at V came to 8 bases and at J to 0 bases, leaving 6 bases not matched to a gene. Germline values: CDR1 SNHLY, CDR2 FYNNEI. The CDR3 loop is CASQAQGATNEKLFF. Here the CDR3 DNA reads TGTGCCAGCCAAGCTCAGGGGGCAACTAATGAAAAACTGTTTTTT.

This clone has at least ten counts. The chain uses TRBV6-2 or TRBV6-3 and TRBJ2-2; D is possibly TRBD1 or TRBD2 (5 bases each). The CDR3 sequence is 14 residues long. V lost 5 bases, J lost 5 bases, and 12 bases lay in between. The germline V gene has CDR1 MNHEY and CDR2 SVGEGT. The CDR3 DNA reads TGTGCCAGCAGTCTGCAGGGAGAGACCGGGGAGCTGTTTTTT. The encoded protein is CASSLQGETGELFF.

This chain joins TRBV28 and TRBJ2-7, with 9 bases fitting TRBD2. In germline, CDR1 is MDHEN, CDR2 SYDVKM. V lost 4 bases, J lost 4 bases, and 8 bases stayed unmatched. The CDR3 contains 15 residues. This chain's CDR3 is CASSSEGGRGYEQYF. Written as DNA, the CDR3 is TGTGCCAGCAGTTCTGAAGGCGGGAGGGGTTACGAGCAGTACTTC.

The gene calls are TRBV3-1 (or the pseudogene TRBV3-2) and TRBJ2-1; maybe TRBD1 (7 bases). The germline gives CDR1 LGHDT, CDR2 YNNKEL (reference sequence). Trimming cost V 4 bases and J 0 bases, with 10 bases left between them. The CDR3 has 15 amino acids. The DNA of the CDR3 is TGTGCCAGCAGCCTCCAGGGGGGCTCCTACAATGAGCAGTTCTTC. Its protein product is CASSLQGGSYNEQFF.

This clone was found once. CDR3 in DNA: TGTGCCAGCAGCCTGGGGCGCTATGGCTACACCTTC. Encoded protein: CASSLGRYGYTF. J is TRBJ1-2 and V is TRBV12-3 or TRBV12-4; D perhaps matches TRBD1 (5 bases). V was pared by 6 bases and J by 4 bases, with 9 bases between. The CDR3 is 12 residues long.